This TCR beta chain is from a study of T-cell memory formation after mild COVID-19. General observations from the study: The appearance of some responding clones in pre-infection memory suggested that cross-reactive memory joined. Researchers report contracting CD4+ clones mostly in CM and EM, with CD8+ clones in EMRA. CD4+ bias marked clones expanding day 15 to 37, unlike balanced contracting clones.

Note on this clonotype: Its antigen is not known.

In germline, CDR1 is SGHRS, CDR2 YFSETQ. The CDR3 contains 14 residues. The ends lost 4 bases at V and 3 bases at J; junction bases unmatched: 3. Constant-segment primers were used for 5'RACE, and the resulting TCR alpha and TCR beta cDNA libraries carried sample barcodes and UMIs. TCRdb re-called the 5' RACE reads through MiXCR, storing one row per CDR3 protein. The sample carries around 250,000 distinct CDR3 sequences, roughly 17% recorded once. Sequencing used PBMCs or a T cell subset sorted from them (not recorded which). This clonotype was obtained from a man aged 18 to 35 who had mild COVID-19 (a few samples of this study predate the infection). Cell type and time point are not known. The gene calls are TRBV5-1 and TRBJ2-7, with 11 bases identical to TRBD1. The CDR3 DNA sequence: TGCGCCAGCAGCACCGGGACAGGGGGCTACGAGCAGTACGTC. The encoded protein is CASSTGTGGYEQYV.